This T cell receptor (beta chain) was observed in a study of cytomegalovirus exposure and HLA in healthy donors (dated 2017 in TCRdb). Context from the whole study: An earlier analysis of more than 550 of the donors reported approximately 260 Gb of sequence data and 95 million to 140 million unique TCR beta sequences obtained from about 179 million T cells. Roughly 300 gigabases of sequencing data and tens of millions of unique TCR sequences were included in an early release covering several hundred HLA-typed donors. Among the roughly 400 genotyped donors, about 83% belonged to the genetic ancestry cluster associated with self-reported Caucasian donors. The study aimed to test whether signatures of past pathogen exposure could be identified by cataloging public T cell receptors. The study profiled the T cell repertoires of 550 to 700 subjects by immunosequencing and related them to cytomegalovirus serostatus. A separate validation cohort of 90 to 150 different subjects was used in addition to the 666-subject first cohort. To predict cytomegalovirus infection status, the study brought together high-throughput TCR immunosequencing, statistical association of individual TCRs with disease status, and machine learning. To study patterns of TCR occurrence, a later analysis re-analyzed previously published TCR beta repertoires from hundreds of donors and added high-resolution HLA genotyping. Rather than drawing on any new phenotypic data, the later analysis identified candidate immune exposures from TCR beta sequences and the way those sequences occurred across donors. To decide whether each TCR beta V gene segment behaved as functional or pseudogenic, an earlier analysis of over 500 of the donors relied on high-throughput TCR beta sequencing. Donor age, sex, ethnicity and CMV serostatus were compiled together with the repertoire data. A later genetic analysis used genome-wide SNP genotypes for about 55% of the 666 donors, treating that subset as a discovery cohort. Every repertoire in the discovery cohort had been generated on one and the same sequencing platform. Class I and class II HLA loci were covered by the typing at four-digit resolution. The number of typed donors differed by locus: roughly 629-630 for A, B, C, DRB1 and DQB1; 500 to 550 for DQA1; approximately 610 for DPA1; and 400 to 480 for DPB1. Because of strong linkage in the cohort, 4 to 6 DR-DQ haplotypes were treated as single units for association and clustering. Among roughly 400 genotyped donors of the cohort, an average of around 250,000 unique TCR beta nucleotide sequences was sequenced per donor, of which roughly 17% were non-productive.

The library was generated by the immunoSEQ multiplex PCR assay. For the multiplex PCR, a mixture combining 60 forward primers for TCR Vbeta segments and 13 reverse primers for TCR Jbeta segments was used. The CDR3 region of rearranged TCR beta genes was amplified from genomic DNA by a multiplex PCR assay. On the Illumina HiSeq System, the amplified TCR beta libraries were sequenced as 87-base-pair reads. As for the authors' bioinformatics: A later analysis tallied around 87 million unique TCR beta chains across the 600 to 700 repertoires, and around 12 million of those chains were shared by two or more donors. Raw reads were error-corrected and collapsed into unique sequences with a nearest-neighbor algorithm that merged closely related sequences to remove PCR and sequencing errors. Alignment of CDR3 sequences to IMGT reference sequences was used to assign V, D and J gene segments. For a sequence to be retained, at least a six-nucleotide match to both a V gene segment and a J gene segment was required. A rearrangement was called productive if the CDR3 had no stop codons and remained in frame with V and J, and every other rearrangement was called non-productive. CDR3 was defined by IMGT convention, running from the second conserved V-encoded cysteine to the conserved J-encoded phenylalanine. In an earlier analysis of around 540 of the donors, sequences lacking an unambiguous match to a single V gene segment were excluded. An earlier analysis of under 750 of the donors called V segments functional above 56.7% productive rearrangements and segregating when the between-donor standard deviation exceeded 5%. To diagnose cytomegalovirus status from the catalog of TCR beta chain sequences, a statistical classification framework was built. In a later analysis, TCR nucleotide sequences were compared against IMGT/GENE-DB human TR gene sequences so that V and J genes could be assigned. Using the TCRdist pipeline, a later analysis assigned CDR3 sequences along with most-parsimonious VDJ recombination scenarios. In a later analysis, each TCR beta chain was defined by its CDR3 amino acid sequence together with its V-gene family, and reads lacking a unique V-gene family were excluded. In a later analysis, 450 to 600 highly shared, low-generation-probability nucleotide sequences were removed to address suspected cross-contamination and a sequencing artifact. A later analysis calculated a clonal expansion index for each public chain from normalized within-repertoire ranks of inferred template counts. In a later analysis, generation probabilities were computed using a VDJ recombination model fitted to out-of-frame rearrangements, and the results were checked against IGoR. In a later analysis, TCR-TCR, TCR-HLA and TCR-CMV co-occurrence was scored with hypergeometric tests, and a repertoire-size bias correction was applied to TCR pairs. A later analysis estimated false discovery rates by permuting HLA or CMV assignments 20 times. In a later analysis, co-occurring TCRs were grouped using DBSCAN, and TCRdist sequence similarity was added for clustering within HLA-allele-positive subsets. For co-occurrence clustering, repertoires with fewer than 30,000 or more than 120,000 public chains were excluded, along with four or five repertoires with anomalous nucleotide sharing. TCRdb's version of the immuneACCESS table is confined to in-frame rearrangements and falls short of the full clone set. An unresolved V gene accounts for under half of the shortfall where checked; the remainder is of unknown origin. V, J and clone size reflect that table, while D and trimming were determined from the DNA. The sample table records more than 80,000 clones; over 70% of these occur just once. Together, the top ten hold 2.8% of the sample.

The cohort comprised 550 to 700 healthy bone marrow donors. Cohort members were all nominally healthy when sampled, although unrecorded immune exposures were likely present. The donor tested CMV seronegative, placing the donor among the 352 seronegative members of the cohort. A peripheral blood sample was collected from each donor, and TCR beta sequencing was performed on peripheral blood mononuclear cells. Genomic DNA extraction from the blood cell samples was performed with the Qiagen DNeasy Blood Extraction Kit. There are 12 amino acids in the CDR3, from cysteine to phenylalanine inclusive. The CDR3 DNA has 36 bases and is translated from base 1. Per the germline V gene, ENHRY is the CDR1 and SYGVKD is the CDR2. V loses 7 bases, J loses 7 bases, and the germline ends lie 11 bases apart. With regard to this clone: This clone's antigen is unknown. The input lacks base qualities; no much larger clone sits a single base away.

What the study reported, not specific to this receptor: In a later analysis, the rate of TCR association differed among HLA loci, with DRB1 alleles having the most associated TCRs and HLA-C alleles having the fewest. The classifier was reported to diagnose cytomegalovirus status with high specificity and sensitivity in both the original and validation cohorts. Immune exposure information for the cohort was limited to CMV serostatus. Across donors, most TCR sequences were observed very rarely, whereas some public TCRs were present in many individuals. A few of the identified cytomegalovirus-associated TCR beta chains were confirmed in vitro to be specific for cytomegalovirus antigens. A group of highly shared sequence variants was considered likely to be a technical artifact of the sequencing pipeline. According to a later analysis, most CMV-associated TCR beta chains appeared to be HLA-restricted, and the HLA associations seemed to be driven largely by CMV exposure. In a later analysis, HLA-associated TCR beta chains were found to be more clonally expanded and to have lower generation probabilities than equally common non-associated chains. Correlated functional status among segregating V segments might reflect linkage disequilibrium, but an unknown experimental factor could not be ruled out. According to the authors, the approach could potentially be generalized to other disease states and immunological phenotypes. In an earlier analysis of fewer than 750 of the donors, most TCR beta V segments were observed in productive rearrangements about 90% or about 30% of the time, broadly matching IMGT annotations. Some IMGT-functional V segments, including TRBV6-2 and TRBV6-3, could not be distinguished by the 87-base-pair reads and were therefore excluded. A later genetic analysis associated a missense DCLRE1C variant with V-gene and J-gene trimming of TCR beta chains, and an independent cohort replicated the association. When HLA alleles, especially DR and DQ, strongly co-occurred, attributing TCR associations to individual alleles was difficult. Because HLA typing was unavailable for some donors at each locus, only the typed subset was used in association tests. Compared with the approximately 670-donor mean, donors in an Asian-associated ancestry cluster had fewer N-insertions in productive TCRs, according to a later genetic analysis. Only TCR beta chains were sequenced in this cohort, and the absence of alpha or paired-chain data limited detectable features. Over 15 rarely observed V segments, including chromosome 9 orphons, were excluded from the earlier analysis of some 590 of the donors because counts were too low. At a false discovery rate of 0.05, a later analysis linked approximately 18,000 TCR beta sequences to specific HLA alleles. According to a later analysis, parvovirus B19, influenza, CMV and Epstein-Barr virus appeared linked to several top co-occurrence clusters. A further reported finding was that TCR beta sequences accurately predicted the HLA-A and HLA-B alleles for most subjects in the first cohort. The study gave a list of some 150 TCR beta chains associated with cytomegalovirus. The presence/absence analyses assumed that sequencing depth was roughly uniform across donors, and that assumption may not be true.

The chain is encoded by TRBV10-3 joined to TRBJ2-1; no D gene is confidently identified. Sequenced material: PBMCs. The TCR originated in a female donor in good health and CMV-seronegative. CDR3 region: CAIMSVINEQFF. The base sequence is TGTGCCATCATGTCGGTAATAAATGAGCAGTTCTTC.